This TCR beta chain emerged from a study of blood T cells in healthy people across ages. Overall study findings and caveats: Investigators treated diversity estimates from one million T cells as underestimates.

Total RNA extraction produced at least 5.5 micrograms (per sample) for the study. Primers used in a second PCR of about 7 to 12 cycles were a sample-barcoded 5' primer and a J-beta primer mix. With 12 random nucleotides, a template-switch adaptor tagged each individual cDNA molecule. Sequencing yielded, for each sample, at least 2.5 million paired-end reads carrying CDR3. TCRdb re-called the 5' RACE reads through MiXCR, storing one row per CDR3 protein. The sample holds 1.5 million to 2 million distinct CDR3 sequences, about 50% seen once. Only one count was recorded for this clonotype. What it binds is not known. This CDR3 region has 17 residues. The germline gives CDR1 MNHEY, CDR2 SMNVEV (reference sequence). The trim removed 4 bases at V and 8 bases at J, leaving 15 bases unmatched.

The sequenced sample consisted of blood. This chain joins TRBV27 and TRBJ2-1; 9 bases map to TRBD2. The source is a woman between 35 and 50 years old in good health. The CDR3 here is CASSYSGRAGGPDEQFF. In DNA, the CDR3 is TGTGCCAGCAGTTACTCGGGGCGAGCGGGGGGCCCGGATGAGCAGTTCTTC.